A selection of T cell receptor beta chains follows, all from one sample in a study of T cells in Graves' hyperthyroidism and ophthalmopathy. TCRdb passed the multiplex PCR reads through MiXCR, listing each CDR3 protein once. This table has about 660,000 distinct CDR3 sequences, just under 45% appearing once. Sequencing was done on a sample of peripheral blood or thyroid tissue (not recorded which). These receptors originate from an adult man with Graves' disease, either hyperthyroidism or ophthalmopathy (not recorded which). Both conserved end residues are part of each CDR3. Fields, in order: J gene, D gene, V gene, clone size, CDR3 DNA, CDR3 protein. A D gene is named only where the DNA matches it firmly. Size tells how often a clone was seen (once, few, many) or the class of an expanded clone, and some rows leave it out.

J: TRBJ2-5; D: -; V: TRBV10-3; size: many; DNA: TGTGCCATCAGTGAACAAGAGACCCAGTACTTC; CDR3: CAISEQETQYF
J: TRBJ2-7; D: -; V: TRBV2; size: -; DNA: TGTGCCCCCCGACAGTATGAGGACGAGCAGTACTTC; CDR3: CAPRQYEDEQYF
J: TRBJ1-2; D: -; V: TRBV14; size: few; DNA: TGTGCCAGCAGCCAAGTGGGCAGGTCTAACTATGGCTACACCTTC; CDR3: CASSQVGRSNYGYTF
J: TRBJ2-7; D: -; V: TRBV6-5; size: many; DNA: TGTGCCAGCAGCCCTGGGGACGGGGCGCGGGAGCAGTACTTC; CDR3: CASSPGDGAREQYF
J: TRBJ2-3; D: -; V: TRBV7-3; size: -; DNA: TGTGCCAGCACCTCGACTAGCACAGATACGCAGTATTTT; CDR3: CASTSTSTDTQYF
J: TRBJ1-6; D: TRBD1; V: TRBV20-1; size: -; DNA: TGCAGTGCTAGAAGACAGGGGGGCTCCTATAATTCACCCCTCCACTTT; CDR3: CSARRQGGSYNSPLHF
J: TRBJ1-5; D: -; V: TRBV6-5; size: few; DNA: TGTGCCAGCAAGAGACAGGCGTCTCATCAGCCCCAGCATTTT; CDR3: CASKRQASHQPQHF
J: TRBJ1-2; D: TRBD1; V: TRBV10-3; size: few; DNA: TGTGCCAGCACCCTAAAGCGACCGGGACAGACCTATGGCTACACCTTC; CDR3: CASTLKRPGQTYGYTF
J: TRBJ1-5; D: -; V: TRBV7-6; size: many; DNA: TGTGCCAGCAGCTTAGGGCAGGGTAGGCGCAATCAGCCCCAGCATTTT; CDR3: CASSLGQGRRNQPQHF
J: TRBJ1-4; D: -; V: TRBV10-3; size: -; DNA: TGTGCCATCAGTGAATCCGGATCCGCAACTAATGAAAAACTGTTTTTT; CDR3: CAISESGSATNEKLFF
J: TRBJ1-3; D: -; V: TRBV7-2; size: -; DNA: TGTGCCAGCAGCTTACGAGCCTCTGGAAACACCATATATTTT; CDR3: CASSLRASGNTIYF
J: TRBJ1-5; D: -; V: TRBV24-1; size: many; DNA: TGTGCCACCAGTGATCCTCACAGGGATCAGCCCCAGCATTTT; CDR3: CATSDPHRDQPQHF
J: TRBJ2-7; D: -; V: TRBV5-1; size: many; DNA: TGCGCCAGCAGCTTGGGAGGGGCCAACAACTACGAGCAGTACTTC; CDR3: CASSLGGANNYEQYF
J: TRBJ2-5; D: -; V: TRBV6-6; size: -; DNA: TGTGCCAGCAGTTACTGGGCAGGGATTCAAGAGACCCAGTACTTC; CDR3: CASSYWAGIQETQYF
J: TRBJ2-5; D: -; V: TRBV13; size: few; DNA: TGTGCCAGCAGCTTGCGGGTCCAAGAGACCCAGTACTTC; CDR3: CASSLRVQETQYF
J: TRBJ2-6; D: -; V: TRBV5-1; size: -; DNA: TGCGCCAGCAGCGAGGGCAGCTCTGGGGCCAACGTCCTGACTTTC; CDR3: CASSEGSSGANVLTF
J: TRBJ2-5; D: -; V: TRBV20-1; size: -; DNA: TGCAGTGAAGGGGGGTGGGGTGGCCAAGAGACCCAGTACTTC; CDR3: CSEGGWGGQETQYF
J: TRBJ1-1; D: TRBD1; V: TRBV6-6; size: few; DNA: TGTGCCAGCAGACCGGGACAGGGGGCGAACACTGAAGCTTTCTTT; CDR3: CASRPGQGANTEAFF
J: TRBJ1-5; D: -; V: TRBV15; size: -; DNA: TGTGCCACCAGTCGCCCCCGCCGGGGGGGCCATCAGCTCCAGCATTTT; CDR3: CATSRPRRGGHQLQHF
J: TRBJ2-5; D: -; V: TRBV2; size: many; DNA: TGTGCCAGCAGTCTTGGGAGGAGTGGGCAAGAGACCCAGTACTTC; CDR3: CASSLGRSGQETQYF
J: TRBJ2-2; D: -; V: TRBV14; size: -; DNA: TGTGCCAGCAGACAGAGCACCGGGGAGCTGTTTTTT; CDR3: CASRQSTGELFF
J: TRBJ1-1; D: TRBD1; V: TRBV20-1; size: -; DNA: TGCAGTGCTAGAGTTCCGGGACAGTGGACAAACACTGAAGCTTTCTTT; CDR3: CSARVPGQWTNTEAFF
J: TRBJ1-4; D: TRBD1; V: TRBV10-3; size: many; DNA: TGTGCCATCAGTGAGGCCAGACAGGGGTGGGATGAAAAACTGTTTTTT; CDR3: CAISEARQGWDEKLFF
J: TRBJ1-1; D: -; V: TRBV7-3; size: many; DNA: TGTGCCAGCAGCGAACAACAGGGCACTGAAGCTTTCTTT; CDR3: CASSEQQGTEAFF
J: TRBJ1-1; D: TRBD1; V: TRBV5-4; size: few; DNA: TGTGCCAGCAGCCCGCAAGACAGGGCTGGCACTGAAGCTTTCTTT; CDR3: CASSPQDRAGTEAFF
J: TRBJ1-4; D: -; V: TRBV7-9; size: -; DNA: TGTGCCAGCAGCTTATCTTCTACAGGCGTTAATGAAAAACTGTTTTTT; CDR3: CASSLSSTGVNEKLFF
J: TRBJ2-7; D: -; V: TRBV24-1; size: -; DNA: TGTGCCACCAGTGACGAGGGACGGGGAGGCCCAGACTCCTACGAGCAGTACTTC; CDR3: CATSDEGRGGPDSYEQYF
J: TRBJ1-2; D: -; V: TRBV29-1; size: once; DNA: TGCAGCGAGACGAGTATTACTTATGGCTACACCTTC; CDR3: CSETSITYGYTF
J: TRBJ1-5; D: -; V: TRBV10-2; size: once; DNA: TGCGCCAGCAGTGTGGCAGGGTCTCAGCCCCAGCATTTT; CDR3: CASSVAGSQPQHF
J: TRBJ2-5; D: -; V: TRBV6-6; size: many; DNA: TGTGCCAGCAGTTACGGCCTACAGACCCAGTACTTC; CDR3: CASSYGLQTQYF
J: TRBJ1-4; D: -; V: TRBV7-9; size: few; DNA: TGTGCCAGCAGCCCATACAGGGATAATGAAAAACTGTTTTTT; CDR3: CASSPYRDNEKLFF
J: TRBJ1-2; D: -; V: TRBV7-6; size: -; DNA: TGTGCCAGCAGCCAAGGTGGCACCAACTATGGCTACACCTTC; CDR3: CASSQGGTNYGYTF
J: TRBJ1-1; D: -; V: TRBV7-9; size: -; DNA: TGTGCCAGCAGCTTAGCGGGGACAAAAGCTTTCTTT; CDR3: CASSLAGTKAFF
J: TRBJ1-1; D: TRBD1; V: TRBV6-1; size: -; DNA: TGTGCCAGCAGTCTGTGGACAGGTGGCGATGAAGCTTTCTTT; CDR3: CASSLWTGGDEAFF
J: TRBJ2-7; D: -; V: TRBV7-8; size: few; DNA: TGTGCCAGCAGCTCAAAAACAGGGTCCTACGAGCAGTACTTC; CDR3: CASSSKTGSYEQYF
J: TRBJ2-7; D: -; V: TRBV7-9; size: -; DNA: TGTGCCAGCAGCCAAGGCGGTTTCGGTTACGAGCAGTACTTC; CDR3: CASSQGGFGYEQYF
J: TRBJ1-1; D: TRBD1; V: TRBV20-1; size: -; DNA: TGCAGTGCTAGTGGGGGACAGGGGAACACTGAAGCTTTCTTT; CDR3: CSASGGQGNTEAFF
J: TRBJ1-2; D: -; V: TRBV12-3/TRBV12-4; size: few; DNA: TGTGCCAGCAGTTTCAGGCGAGCCAGGGACAACTATGGCTACACCTTC; CDR3: CASSFRRARDNYGYTF
J: TRBJ1-6; D: TRBD1; V: TRBV5-1; size: few; DNA: TGCGCCAGCAGCCTAAATACAGGGGATAATTCACCCCTCCACTTT; CDR3: CASSLNTGDNSPLHF
J: TRBJ1-1; D: -; V: TRBV7-7; size: -; DNA: TGTGCTAGCAGCCCCCTCGGACAGCTGGGATGGGACACTGAAGCTTTCTTT; CDR3: CASSPLGQLGWDTEAFF
J: TRBJ1-6; D: -; V: TRBV20-1; size: -; DNA: TGCAGTGCTGTCGGCAGCCACTCCTATAATTCACCCCTCCACTTT; CDR3: CSAVGSHSYNSPLHF
J: TRBJ1-1; D: -; V: TRBV7-9; size: many; DNA: TGTGCCAGCAGCTTAGCGGCAGGGAACACTGAAGCTTTCTTT; CDR3: CASSLAAGNTEAFF
J: TRBJ2-5; D: -; V: TRBV7-2; size: few; DNA: TGTGCCAGCAGCGGTAGCGTCTCCGCGGAGACCCAGTACTTC; CDR3: CASSGSVSAETQYF
J: TRBJ1-6; D: -; V: TRBV7-3; size: few; DNA: TGTGCCAGCAGCCAAGGGAGATCACCCCTCCACTTT; CDR3: CASSQGRSPLHF
J: TRBJ1-4; D: -; V: TRBV9; size: few; DNA: TGTGCCAGCAGCGTAGATCAGGGGAATGGCGAAAAACTGTTTTTT; CDR3: CASSVDQGNGEKLFF
J: TRBJ1-2; D: TRBD1; V: TRBV24-1; size: many; DNA: TGTGCCACCAGTGACGACAGGGTCTACTATGGCTACACCTTC; CDR3: CATSDDRVYYGYTF
J: TRBJ1-1; D: -; V: TRBV5-1; size: -; DNA: TGCGCCAGCAGCTCACCCCCGGACAGATTAATGAACACTGAAGCTTTCTTT; CDR3: CASSSPPDRLMNTEAFF
J: TRBJ2-5; D: TRBD2; V: TRBV7-7; size: -; DNA: TGTGCCCCACTAGCGGGAGTGGGGGGTCAGGAGACCCAGTACTTC; CDR3: CAPLAGVGGQETQYF
J: TRBJ2-7; D: TRBD1; V: TRBV7-9; size: many; DNA: TGTGCTACTGGGCCCCGAGACAGGGGTGGGGAGCAGTACTTC; CDR3: CATGPRDRGGEQYF
J: TRBJ2-7; D: TRBD1; V: TRBV6-5; size: -; DNA: TGTGCCTCCTCCCTCCGGGACAGGGGATCAGGCGAGCAGTACTTC; CDR3: CASSLRDRGSGEQYF
J: TRBJ1-1; D: TRBD1; V: TRBV20-1; size: few; DNA: TGCAGTGCTCCGAGGACAGGGCTTACTGAAGCTTTCTTT; CDR3: CSAPRTGLTEAFF
J: TRBJ1-5; D: -; V: TRBV2; size: -; DNA: TGTGCCAGCAGCGAGGGACTTGATAGCAATCAGCCCCAGCATTTT; CDR3: CASSEGLDSNQPQHF
J: TRBJ1-1; D: -; V: TRBV2; size: few; DNA: TGTGCCAGCAGACTCTCCGACATGCGGACTGAAGCTTTCTTT; CDR3: CASRLSDMRTEAFF
J: TRBJ1-5; D: -; V: TRBV15; size: -; DNA: TGTGCCACCAGCAGCTCCTTACGAGGCAATCAGCCCCAGCATTTT; CDR3: CATSSSLRGNQPQHF